A selection of T cell receptor beta chains follows, all from one sample in a study of post-analysis software for immune sequencing data. One entry per CDR3 protein, called by TCRdb with MiXCR from the PCR reads. The sample holds roughly 600,000 distinct CDR3 sequences, around 40% seen once. The specimen was blood. All receptors derive from a girl under 18 with multiple sclerosis. Each CDR3 is given with its conserved first and last residue. A D gene is named only where the DNA matches it firmly. Clone size is given for some rows only: seen once, a few or many times, or a class if the clone is expanded.

CDR3 protein	CDR3 DNA	D gene	clone size	V gene	J gene
CASSPSGSYSYEQYF	TGTGCCAGCAGTCCTAGCGGGAGCTACTCCTACGAGCAGTACTTC	TRBD2	NA	TRBV7-3	TRBJ2-7
CASSLYIPSNSPLHF	TGTGCCAGCAGCTTATATATCCCAAGTAATTCACCCCTCCACTTT	NA	NA	TRBV7-2	TRBJ1-6
CASSDRDRAALSGANVLTF	TGTGCCAGCAGCGACCGGGACAGGGCCGCCCTGTCTGGGGCCAACGTCCTGACTTTC	TRBD1	NA	TRBV9	TRBJ2-6
CASSFRGNNQPQHF	TGTGCCAGCAGTTTTAGAGGGAACAATCAGCCCCAGCATTTT	NA	few	TRBV12-3/TRBV12-4	TRBJ1-5
CASSRSSVDEQFF	TGTGCCAGCAGCCGGAGCTCGGTCGATGAGCAGTTCTTC	NA	few	TRBV12-3/TRBV12-4	TRBJ2-1
CSVGGPSNQPQHF	TGCAGCGTTGGCGGACCTAGCAATCAGCCCCAGCATTTT	NA	few	TRBV29-1	TRBJ1-5
CASSSGAAPNQPQHF	TGTGCCAGCAGCTCTGGGGCAGCGCCCAATCAGCCCCAGCATTTT	NA	NA	TRBV7-9	TRBJ1-5
CASISTGDNEKLFF	TGTGCCAGCATCTCGACAGGGGACAATGAAAAACTGTTTTTT	TRBD1	NA	TRBV12-3/TRBV12-4	TRBJ1-4
CASSSGLDINEQFF	TGTGCCAGCAGCTCGGGACTAGATATAAATGAGCAGTTCTTC	TRBD2	few	TRBV5-4	TRBJ2-1
CSASHRPGTEYGYTF	TGCAGTGCTAGCCACCGTCCGGGGACCGAGTATGGCTACACCTTC	NA	NA	TRBV20-1	TRBJ1-2
CASSPWTSESETQYF	TGTGCCAGCAGTCCTTGGACTAGTGAATCGGAGACCCAGTACTTC	TRBD2	many	TRBV27	TRBJ2-5
CASSGTGTSVYEQYF	TGTGCCAGCAGCGGCACCGGGACTAGTGTCTACGAGCAGTACTTC	TRBD2	NA	TRBV7-9	TRBJ2-7
CSVSPRQTNYGYTF	TGCAGCGTCTCCCCCCGACAGACTAACTATGGCTACACCTTC	NA	NA	TRBV29-1	TRBJ1-2
CAIGLGTSGRTKDTQYF	TGTGCCATCGGCCTTGGGACTAGCGGGAGAACAAAAGATACGCAGTATTTT	TRBD2	NA	TRBV10-3	TRBJ2-3
CASSLAARDVGGYTF	TGTGCCAGCAGCTTAGCCGCAAGAGATGTGGGAGGCTACACCTTC	NA	NA	TRBV7-9	TRBJ1-2
CASSLGLRLARSTDTQYF	TGTGCCAGCAGCTTAGGATTACGACTAGCGCGAAGCACAGATACGCAGTATTTT	TRBD2	NA	TRBV11-2	TRBJ2-3
CASSQKGEYQETQYF	TGTGCCAGCAGCCAAAAGGGGGAGTACCAAGAGACCCAGTACTTC	NA	NA	TRBV7-9	TRBJ2-5
CAWLGRPSYEQYF	TGTGCCTGGCTTGGGCGGCCGTCCTACGAGCAGTACTTC	NA	NA	TRBV30	TRBJ2-7
CASSRRSSGVTLGNEQFF	TGTGCCAGCAGCCGCAGGTCGAGCGGGGTTACCTTAGGCAATGAGCAGTTCTTC	TRBD2	few	TRBV27	TRBJ2-1
CASSPSGGGGYEQFF	TGTGCCAGCAGCCCCTCTGGCGGGGGGGGTTATGAGCAGTTCTTC	TRBD2	NA	TRBV7-2	TRBJ2-1
CASSLAWRREGSYEQYF	TGTGCCAGCAGCTTAGCGTGGAGGCGGGAGGGCTCCTACGAGCAGTACTTC	TRBD2	NA	TRBV7-2	TRBJ2-7
CASSEGGPTYEQYF	TGCGCCAGCAGTGAGGGGGGGCCCACCTACGAGCAGTACTTC	NA	many	TRBV10-1	TRBJ2-7